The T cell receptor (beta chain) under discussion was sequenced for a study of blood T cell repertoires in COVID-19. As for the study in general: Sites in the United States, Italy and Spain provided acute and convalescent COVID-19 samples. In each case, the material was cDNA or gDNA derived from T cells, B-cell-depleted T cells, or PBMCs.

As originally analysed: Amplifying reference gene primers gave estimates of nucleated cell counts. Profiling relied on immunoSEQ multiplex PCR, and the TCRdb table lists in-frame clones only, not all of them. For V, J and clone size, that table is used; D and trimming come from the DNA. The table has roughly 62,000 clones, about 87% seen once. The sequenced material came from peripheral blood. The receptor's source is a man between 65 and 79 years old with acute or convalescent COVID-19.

The CDR3 spells CASMDGTGLEKLFF. The CDR3 nucleotides are TGTGCCAGCATGGACGGGACAGGGCTTGAAAAACTGTTTTTT. V gene TRBV28 combines with J gene TRBJ1-4; 9 positions agree with TRBD1. Per the germline V gene, CDR1 is MDHEN and CDR2 is SYDVKM. The CDR3 length is 14 residues. V was pared by 7 bases and J by 7 bases, with 7 bases of the junction left unmatched.